Each of the 7 T cell receptor beta chains below was sequenced from the same sample in a study of shared clonotypes between healthy human individuals (dated by TCRdb to 2018 to 2021). Library construction relied on the immunoSEQ multiplex PCR assay. Not all clones reach the TCRdb copy of this immuneACCESS table, which keeps in-frame sequences only. Checked studies attribute under half of the gap to unresolved V genes and leave the rest unexplained. Present in this sample are about 480,000 clones, about three quarters of which were seen just once. The ten largest clones capture 9.5% to 15% of the sample. Sequencing was carried out using PBMCs. These receptors all stem from a woman aged 40-49 years in good health. Some clones in this sample may be carry-over from other donors' samples.

The chain has TRBV5-1 and TRBJ2-2; TRBD2 matches at 9 bases. J lost 5 bases, V lost 0 bases, and 2 bases had no gene match. This CDR3 is 15 amino acids long. Germline V CDR1 and CDR2: SGHRS, YFSETQ. CDR3 nucleotides: TGCGCCAGCAGCTTGGCCAGCGGGAGGACCGGGGAGCTGTTTTTT. It codes for CASSLASGRTGELFF.

The J gene is TRBJ2-5, the V gene TRBV30; D remains unclear. V shed 4 bases and J shed 2 bases, with 11 bases lying between them. This CDR3 has 13 residues. Germline assignment: CDR1 GTSNPN and CDR2 SVGIG (reference sequence). CDR3 sequence: CAWTLSSQETQYF. CDR3 sequence (DNA): TGTGCCTGGACCCTGAGCTCTCAAGAGACCCAGTACTTC.

V usage is TRBV10-2 and J usage is TRBJ2-1; TRBD2 agrees at 7 bases. CDR1 is WSHSY, CDR2 SAAADI, per germline. The junction had 9 bases not matched to a gene; V was cut back by 7 bases and J by 15 bases. This CDR3 has 11 amino acids. The CDR3 reads CASTVAGAWFF. The CDR3 region has the DNA TGCGCCAGCACAGTCGCGGGAGCGTGGTTCTTC.

This clone was seen ten or more times. CDR3 amino acids: CASSLAGRFTDTQYF. The CDR3 region has the DNA TGTGCCAGCAGCTTGGCAGGGAGGTTCACAGATACGCAGTATTTT. The V call is TRBV5-6, the J call TRBJ2-3; a weak D match, TRBD2 (6 bases). Germline CDR1 reads SGHDT; CDR2 reads YYEEEE. The CDR3 is 15 amino acids. Trimming cost V 0 bases and J 2 bases, with 10 bases left between them.

This sequence joins TRBV27 and TRBJ2-7; maybe TRBD2 (6 bases). The V and J ends lost 5 bases and 0 bases respectively, with 17 bases between them. Germline loops: CDR1 MNHEY, CDR2 SMNVEV (reference sequence). The CDR3 has 16 amino acids. CDR3 amino acids: CASSPTAWTTSYEQYF. CDR3 nucleotide sequence: TGTGCCAGCAGTCCCACCGCCTGGACTACCTCCTACGAGCAGTACTTC.

This clone was seen once. V gene TRBV11-1 combines with J gene TRBJ1-1; maybe TRBD1 (5 bases). CDR3 length: 14 amino acids. CDR1 SGHAT and CDR2 FQDESV come from the germline V gene (reference sequence). The germline V and J ends were trimmed by 0 bases and 5 bases, with 10 bases remaining between them. CDR3 bases: TGTGCCAGCAGCTTAGCAGGGGTCAGTACTGAAGCTTTCTTT. As protein: CASSLAGVSTEAFF.

The chain combines TRBV5-6 with TRBJ2-3, with TRBD2 as a possible D gene (5 bases). V lost 0 bases and J lost 1, with 9 bases in between. CDR3 length: 15 residues. Germline lookup yields CDR1 SGHDT and CDR2 YYEEEE. The DNA for the CDR3 is TGTGCCAGCAGCTTGGGTGTAGCGCGCACAGATACGCAGTATTTT. Its translation: CASSLGVARTDTQYF.